This T cell receptor beta chain emerged from a study of blood T cell repertoires in COVID-19. TCRdb's table, derived via immunoSEQ multiplex PCR, lists solely in-frame clones and lacks some. The sample yields 400,000 to 500,000 clones, more than 80% seen once. Input material: peripheral blood. The origin of this receptor is a woman aged 25 to 39 with active or convalescent COVID-19.

CDR3 sequence (DNA): TGTGCCTGTACCGGGACGGTTAGAGCGGGAAATTTTTACGAGCAGTACTTC. Translating gives CACTGTVRAGNFYEQYF. The chain is built from TRBV30 and TRBJ2-7, with 7 bases matching TRBD2. The V gene's germline CDR1 is GTSNPN and CDR2 SVGIG (reference sequence). The V segment lost 6 bases and the J segment 4 bases; nucleotides outside the gene matches: 21. There are 17 residues in the CDR3.